In this sample, the clone carrying this TCR beta chain turned up a few times. Its target is unknown. Primers used in a second PCR of roughly 6 to 12 cycles were a sample-barcoded 5' primer and a J-beta primer mix. TCRdb redid the calling of the 5' RACE reads with MiXCR, one entry per CDR3 protein. Of some 1.4 million distinct CDR3 sequences listed, 42% are singletons. Trimming shortened V by 3 bases and J by 5 bases, and 13 bases separated the two germline ends. Germline V gives CDR1 MDHEN, CDR2 SYDVKM. The CDR3 has 14 residues. This entry is derived from a study of blood T cells in healthy people across ages. Overall study results and limits: With age, beta diversity per million T cells declined roughly linearly, significantly by 30 to 40. TCR beta diversity was tightly associated with the proportion of naive T cells. No conclusive comparison of naive versus antigen-experienced cells was possible with unsorted PBMCs. It was not known whether donors were CMV positive (a possible confounder of expanded clonotype changes).

The J gene is TRBJ1-2, the V gene TRBV28; D perhaps matches TRBD1 (5 bases). Sequenced input: blood. This TCR was sampled from a woman aged 18-29 years in good health. CDR3 nucleotide sequence: TGTGCCAGCAGTTTTCAGGGCCCCTTATATGGCTACACCTTC. Translating gives CASSFQGPLYGYTF.